The 5 T cell receptor beta chains below were found in one sample sequenced in a study of T cells in tuberculosis. Thawed, overnight-rested PBMC were stained with GMM-loaded CD1B tetramer, viability dye and anti-CD3, then sorted. CD1B tetramers were loaded with Rhodococcus equi-derived C32 glucose monomycolate. Profiled with immunoSEQ multiplex PCR; TCRdb holds only in-frame clones, not every one. The table has roughly 61,000 clones, nearly 90% seen once; the top ten hold about a fifth. Sequenced sample: CD1b-GMM tetramer-negative cells sorted from PBMCs. The receptors shown here come from an adult woman with latent tuberculosis.

The table lists this clone with a few counts. J is TRBJ2-3 and V is TRBV27; TRBD1 matches at 8 bases. The trim removed 5 bases at V and 3 bases at J, leaving 4 bases unmatched. CDR3 length equals 14 residues. Germline loops: CDR1 MNHEY, CDR2 SMNVEV (reference sequence). The CDR3 sequence: CASSLWDRTDTQYF. In nucleotides, the CDR3 is TGTGCCAGCAGTCTATGGGACAGGACAGATACGCAGTATTTT.

This sequence joins TRBV4-3 and TRBJ2-7, with TRBD2 identical over 9 bases. From germline, CDR1 is LGHNA and CDR2 YSLEER. The CDR3 is 16 amino acids. The V segment lost 0 bases and the J segment 3 bases; nucleotides outside the gene matches: 6. CDR3 loop: CASSQDRGTSNYEQYF. The CDR3, as DNA: TGCGCCAGCAGCCAAGATCGCGGGACTAGCAACTACGAGCAGTACTTC.

The chain is built from TRBV9 and TRBJ2-3; the D is unclear. Germline CDR1 reads SGDLS; CDR2 reads YYNGEE. V lost 0 bases and J lost 5, with 7 bases in between. The CDR3 is 13 residues long. The chain's CDR3 is CASSVGLLDTQYF. The CDR3 bases are TGTGCCAGCAGCGTAGGACTGTTAGATACGCAGTATTTT. Together with reference TRBV9 and TRBJ2-3, the CDR3 gives the full variable domain: DSGVTQTPKHLITATGQRVTLRCSPRSGDLSVYWYQQSLDQGLQFLIQYYNGEERAKGNILERFSAQQFPDLHSELNLSSLELGDSALYFCASSVGLLDTQYFGPGTRLTVL.

The genes are TRBV2 and TRBJ1-2; D might be TRBD1 (6 bases). Germline loops: CDR1 SNHLY, CDR2 FYNNEI. The length of the CDR3 is 14 residues. V shed 2 bases and J shed 6 bases, with 13 bases lying between them. CDR3 DNA: TGTGCCAGCAGTGAATCATTGGGGGCTGATGGCTACACCTTC. Translated: CASSESLGADGYTF.

This chain joins TRBV5-3 and TRBJ2-3; 7 nucleotides agree with TRBD2. TRBV5-3 is sorted into the ORF group, with uncertain function. The CDR3 is 16 amino acids. The trim removed 1 base at V and 2 bases at J, leaving 7 bases unmatched. Written as DNA, the CDR3 is TGTGCCAGAAGCTTGTGGCAAGCGGGAATCACAGATACGCAGTATTTT. This sequence encodes CARSLWQAGITDTQYF.